This T cell receptor (beta chain) was identified in a study of long-term antiretroviral therapy in people with HIV. As regards this clone: Its antigen is still unknown.

Germline V gives CDR1 MNHEY, CDR2 SVGAGI. This CDR3 comprises 14 residues. Trimming removed 0 bases at V and 4 bases at J, with 9 bases between. The cryopreserved samples used held roughly 0.95-10 million PBMC prior to extraction of DNA. Study observations and caveats: Clones expanded before ART dominated the repertoire at all time points. Controls had broader CDR3 length ranges than HIV repertoires did.

Survey-level immunoSEQ v3.0 assays were run. Sequencing targeted roughly 35,000-50,000 T-cell genomes per sample. Produced via immunoSEQ multiplex PCR; TCRdb's table is partial and in-frame only. This sample has approximately 20,000 clones, with around four fifths found just once. The sample in question was unsorted PBMCs, obtained roughly 4 years after starting antiretroviral therapy. The chain links TRBV6-5 to TRBJ1-1; no reliable D call. The receptor's source is a young man with HIV. The CDR3 loop reads CASSYSTDGTEAFF. CDR3 in DNA: TGTGCCAGCAGTTACTCGACGGACGGCACTGAAGCTTTCTTT.